A single T cell receptor (beta chain) is shown here with its context. Its specificity is not known. These data are taken from a study of monozygotic twins with inflammatory bowel disease. The study's findings and limits: TCRbeta diversity (inverse Simpson) was lower in IBD patients than in healthy co-twins. Lower sharing of clonotypes with other individuals was seen in IBD patients than in healthy twins. This was most marked in patients showing signs of disease activity.

Germline V CDR1 and CDR2: SGHTA, FQGTGA. The CDR3 is 15 residues long. Two nested PCRs, of 16 and 9 cycles, processed TCRalpha and TCRbeta cDNA. TCRdb re-called the 5' RACE reads and catalogs CDR3 proteins one per entry, DNA excluded. This sample's table reports approximately 400,000 distinct CDR3 sequences. The J gene is TRBJ2-1, the V gene TRBV7-3. Source material: blood. The TCR was taken from a human donor with ulcerative colitis or Crohn's disease, or a healthy co-twin of an affected twin (not recorded which). The CDR3 reads CASSLTSSSYNEQFF.